Listed below are T cell receptor beta chains from one sample, sequenced in a study of blood T cell repertoires in COVID-19. The table came from immunoSEQ multiplex PCR; TCRdb's copy has only in-frame clones and leaves some out. The profile shows around 300,000 clones, roughly nine tenths of them singletons. Sequencing was performed on PBMCs or T cells enriched from blood (not recorded which). These receptors were taken from a woman aged 40-49 years who had recovered from COVID-19. CDR3s include the opening cysteine and the closing phenylalanine or tryptophan. The D gene is left open where the match is weak. Only part of the rows carry a size: once, few, many, or a class if the clone is expanded.

>TRBV30|TRBD2|14|-|TRBJ2-1
TGTGCCCAATCATCCCCGGGAGGGCACGATGAGCAGTTCTTC
CAQSSPGGHDEQFF
>TRBV5-1|TRBD2|22|once|TRBJ2-3
TGCGCCAGCAGCTTGACTAGCGGGAGGGAAGGATTAGGAGGGGTAGCCACAGATACGCAGTATTTT
CASSLTSGREGLGGVATDTQYF
>TRBV3-1/TRBV3-2|TRBD2|20|-|TRBJ2-1
TGTGCCAGCAGCCGTTACAAAAGGCGGGAGCCCCTAGTTACCTACAATGAGCAGTTCTTC
CASSRYKRREPLVTYNEQFF
>TRBV6-5|-|14|-|TRBJ1-6
TGTGCCAGCAGCCCGGGCCTTGACAGTTCACCCCTCCACTTT
CASSPGLDSSPLHF
>TRBV7-3|-|16|-|TRBJ2-1
TGTGCCAGCAGCTTATTATTTGGGGGAGGACACAATGAGCAGTTCTTC
CASSLLFGGGHNEQFF
>TRBV28|TRBD1|16|-|TRBJ2-2
TGTGCCAGCAGTGGGTGGGACAGGGGAAACACCGGGGAGCTGTTTTTT
CASSGWDRGNTGELFF
>TRBV18|TRBD2|19|-|TRBJ2-1
TGTGCCAGCTCACTTATCGCAGGGACTAGCGGGAGTCTGGGTAATGAGCAGTTCTTC
CASSLIAGTSGSLGNEQFF
>TRBV3-1/TRBV3-2|-|12|-|TRBJ2-7
TGTGCCAGCAGCCGCCAGGGTTACGAGCAGTACTTC
CASSRQGYEQYF
>TRBV5-1|TRBD2|16|-|TRBJ2-5
TGCGCCAGCAGCTTGGTTTCAGCGGGAGGATGGGAGACCCAGTACTTC
CASSLVSAGGWETQYF
>TRBV6-2/TRBV6-3|TRBD1|14|-|TRBJ2-7
TGTGCCAGCAGCCCCCGGACAGGCCACTACGAGCAGTACTTC
CASSPRTGHYEQYF
>TRBV24-1|TRBD2|16|-|TRBJ2-3
TGTGCCACCAGTGATCCAGCTAGCGGGAGGGCCGGTACGCAGTATTTT
CATSDPASGRAGTQYF